This is a list of T cell receptor beta chains from one sample in a study of vaccination effects on CD4 cells after COVID-19. No antigen has been assigned to these receptors. Here immunoSEQ multiplex PCR was the method, and the copy in TCRdb shows in-frame clones only, minus some. The sample yields 30,000 to 35,000 clones, just under 75% seen once. The source was CD4+ T cells from PBMCs cultured without peptide, collected after COVID-19 vaccination. The receptors shown here come from a human donor who received a COVID-19 vaccine. The CDR3 runs from the conserved cysteine through the conserved F or W. A D gene is named only where the DNA matches it firmly. Size tells how often a clone was seen (once, few, many) or the class of an expanded clone, and some rows leave it out.

J | D | size | V | CDR3 | DNA
TRBJ2-5 | TRBD2 | . | TRBV9 | CASSPGTSGVETQYF | TGTGCCAGCAGCCCCGGGACTAGCGGGGTGGAGACCCAGTACTTC
TRBJ1-2 | . | . | TRBV18 | CASSPQENYGYTF | TGTGCCAGCTCACCACAAGAGAACTATGGCTACACCTTC
TRBJ2-2 | TRBD1 | . | TRBV6-1 | CASSDKGGQGNGELFF | TGTGCCAGCAGTGATAAAGGGGGACAGGGGAACGGGGAGCTGTTTTTT
TRBJ1-5 | . | . | TRBV6-1 | CASSEEPRQPQHF | TGTGCCAGCAGTGAAGAGCCAAGGCAGCCCCAGCATTTT
TRBJ1-1 | TRBD1 | . | TRBV24-1 | CATSDPTGGDTEAFF | TGTGCCACCAGTGATCCCACAGGGGGGGACACTGAAGCTTTCTTT
TRBJ1-6 | . | . | TRBV10-3 | CAISESPLSPLHF | TGTGCCATCAGTGAGTCTCCCCTCTCACCCCTCCACTTT
TRBJ1-5 | . | few | TRBV7-9 | CASSLERGANQPQHF | TGTGCCAGCAGCTTAGAACGGGGGGCTAATCAGCCCCAGCATTTT
TRBJ2-2 | . | . | TRBV6-5 | CASSRTVTGELFF | TGTGCCAGCTCCCGCACCGTCACCGGGGAGCTGTTTTTT
TRBJ2-2 | TRBD1 | . | TRBV6-5 | CASSLRQGAGSGLFF | TGTGCCAGCAGTTTACGACAGGGGGCTGGGTCCGGGCTGTTTTTT
TRBJ2-2 | . | once | TRBV4-1 | CASSTQGPGELFF | TGCGCCAGCAGTACTCAGGGTCCCGGGGAGCTGTTTTTT
TRBJ2-5 | TRBD2 | . | TRBV20-1 | CSASLTSGQETQYF | TGCAGTGCTAGTTTGACTAGCGGACAAGAGACCCAGTACTTC
TRBJ1-1 | . | once | TRBV27 | CASSLGAVDITEAFF | TGTGCCAGCAGTTTAGGGGCAGTCGACATCACTGAAGCTTTCTTT
TRBJ2-7 | . | once | TRBV7-2 | CASSLGGTYEQYF | TGTGCCAGCAGCTTAGGCGGGACTTACGAGCAGTACTTC
TRBJ2-3 | TRBD2 | once | TRBV19 | CASRKTSGSGSTDTQYF | TGTGCCAGTAGAAAGACTAGCGGGAGTGGAAGCACAGATACGCAGTATTTT
TRBJ1-1 | . | . | TRBV9 | CASSAQLGNLNTEAFF | TGTGCCAGCAGCGCCCAGCTGGGGAACCTGAACACTGAAGCTTTCTTT
TRBJ1-4 | . | once | TRBV5-5 | CASSWSGSNEKLFF | TGTGCCAGCAGCTGGAGCGGTTCTAATGAAAAACTGTTTTTT
TRBJ2-5 | TRBD1 | once | TRBV7-2 | CASSLRPGTVAETQYF | TGTGCCAGCAGCTTACGTCCCGGGACAGTGGCGGAGACCCAGTACTTC
TRBJ2-1 | TRBD1 | . | TRBV6-5 | CASSTLTGYNEQFF | TGTGCCAGCAGTACGTTGACAGGGTACAATGAGCAGTTCTTC
TRBJ2-5 | TRBD2 | . | TRBV14 | CASSRGPGGETQYF | TGTGCCAGCAGCCGGGGCCCGGGGGGAGAGACCCAGTACTTC
TRBJ1-6 | TRBD1 | . | TRBV6-5 | CASSLRGPRTSPLHF | TGTGCCAGCAGCCTTAGGGGGCCTCGGACTTCACCCCTCCACTTT
TRBJ1-3 | TRBD1 | . | TRBV6-1 | CASSFDRASGNTIYF | TGTGCCAGCAGTTTCGACAGGGCCTCTGGAAACACCATATATTTT
TRBJ1-5 | . | . | TRBV7-2 | CASSTIQGNQPQHF | TGTGCCAGCAGTACGATTCAGGGCAATCAGCCCCAGCATTTT
TRBJ1-3 | . | . | TRBV2 | CASSAIPGVSGNTIYF | TGTGCCAGCAGTGCTATCCCAGGGGTCTCTGGAAACACCATATATTTT
TRBJ2-3 | TRBD2 | . | TRBV5-1 | CASSAGLAGWVDTQYF | TGCGCCAGCAGCGCCGGACTAGCGGGATGGGTAGATACGCAGTATTTT
TRBJ2-5 | . | . | TRBV10-3 | CATRVPIQETQYF | TGTGCCACCAGGGTCCCGATCCAAGAGACCCAGTACTTC
TRBJ2-6 | TRBD2 | once | TRBV4-1 | CASSRTSGSSGANVLTF | TGCGCCAGCAGCCGGACTAGCGGGTCCTCTGGGGCCAACGTCCTGACTTTC
TRBJ1-1 | TRBD1 | few | TRBV3-1/TRBV3-2 | CASSQDRRYPGQRNTEAFF | TGTGCCAGCAGCCAAGATCGTCGATACCCGGGACAGAGGAACACTGAAGCTTTCTTT
TRBJ1-6 | TRBD1 | few | TRBV2 | CASNRDRAQNSPLHF | TGTGCCAGCAACCGGGACAGGGCGCAGAATTCACCCCTCCACTTT